The entry that follows covers one T cell receptor (beta chain) sequence. This clonotype was recorded many times. Its antigen specificity is not known. No much larger clone exists at a distance of one base, and base qualities are not known. Graves' hyperthyroidism was defined as stable when no progression to ophthalmopathy occurred over 18 months of follow-up. The hyperthyroidism patients were between 18 and 65 years old and newly diagnosed, with a disease duration of less than 2 months. The study excluded patients with uncontrolled infections, other autoimmune diseases, pregnancy or lactation. Diagnoses were based on clinical symptoms, serum thyroxine and TRAb, thyroid ultrasound and orbital computed tomography. Ficoll-Paque density gradient centrifugation was used to isolate PBMCs from about 9 ml of fresh peripheral blood. Total RNA was extracted using Trizol reagent, and RNA quality was assessed on an Agilent 2100 Bioanalyzer.

Trimming leaves V shorter by 6 bases and J shorter by 7 bases, with the junction holding 9 bases beyond the gene matches. CDR1 and CDR2 were assigned from the germline V gene as MGHDK and SYGVNS. The CDR3 has 15 amino acids, counting the end cysteine and phenylalanine. The kept DNA is CDR3 alone, 45 bases in frame from the first base. The data were taken from a study of T cells in Graves' hyperthyroidism and ophthalmopathy (dated 2019 in TCRdb). Background on the whole study: Peripheral blood samples were taken at initial diagnosis, before any treatment was given. Whether ophthalmopathy could be predicted prospectively was tested in an independent validation cohort made up of 18 hyperthyroidism patients plus 17 patients who later progressed to ophthalmopathy. A discovery cohort of 95 to 100 patients, about 40 with Graves' ophthalmopathy and approximately 55 with stable Graves' hyperthyroidism, was used to find distinguishing TCR V-J signatures. The roughly 94 discovery patients were randomly divided into training and test sets at a 7:3 ratio. Once sampling was done, hyperthyroidism patients were given methimazole at a starting dose of 30 mg daily, whereas ophthalmopathy patients were given high-dose intravenous methylprednisolone. The study also compared thyroid tissue and blood T-cell repertoires from roughly six Graves' hyperthyroidism patients. TCR Vbeta CDR3 sequencing of 120 to 150 peripheral blood samples (more than 40 ophthalmopathy, about 74 hyperthyroidism and approximately 17 progressor patients) is reported in the paper. Paper-wide results and their limitations: A 13 V-J signature model separated ophthalmopathy from stable hyperthyroidism, with nearly 90% sensitivity and roughly 81% specificity in cross-validation and 80%/75% in testing. Most expanded thyroid clonotypes (frequency above 0.001) were also detected in blood, suggesting blood repertoires may reflect thyroid immune responses. Sample size was not statistically predetermined, and blinding of investigators to group allocation was not performed. During validation, the model predicted progression to ophthalmopathy a median of around 6 months ahead of onset, with around 65% sensitivity and 72% to 80% specificity.

TCR beta CDR3 regions were amplified from RNA transcripts. The first round of RT-PCR for the TCR CDR3 was performed with the HTBI primer set and the Qiagen OneStep RT-PCR kit. Libraries were constructed in a second round of multiplex PCR, after which size selection and purification were performed. Sequencing of the libraries was done on an Illumina HiSeq2000 using paired-end 100 bp reads. For the original study's pipeline: SOAPnuke was used to process the raw data, removing reads that contained adapters or uncalled bases, had a mean Phred below 15, or lacked an exact match to the constant primer or identifier. COPE v1.2.5 was used to merge high-quality paired reads, and clonotypes were defined as unique nucleotide sequences. MiTCR v1.1 was used to align clonotypes to the IMGT TRBV, TRBD and TRBJ reference segments. Analysis was restricted to V-J combinations with a frequency above 0.0001, which covered approximately 99% of repertoires. The TCS score was defined as the ratio of F50 (clonal expansion) to E x V (chaos), calculated using BLOSUM62-based TCRdist between CDR3 peptides within each V-J. Welch's t-statistics and random forest reduced roughly 540 V-J features to some 14, which were used in a naive Bayes classifier (R e1071). The public reads were quality trimmed at Q25 with fastp and then assembled into clones with MiXCR by TCRdb, keeping productive beta chains. Each record represents a unique CDR3 protein, reported with the most common genes and DNA among its rows. TCRdb assigned the V and J calls; the authors' analysis was not used. The sample profile shows 400,000 to 500,000 distinct CDR3 sequences; approximately 15% of them were found once. Jointly, the top ten make up 15% to 20% of the sample.

The sample consisted of blood. The V and J segments used are TRBV25-1 and TRBJ1-2; TRBD1 aligns with 12 central bases. This sequence was found in a woman aged 18 to 35 with Graves' hyperthyroidism. The CDR3 has the sequence CASSRDRGPWAGYTF. The base sequence is TGTGCCAGCAGCCGGGACAGGGGGCCCTGGGCTGGCTACACCTTC.